Listed below are T cell receptor beta chains from one sample, sequenced in a study of graft-versus-host responses after intestinal transplantation. The data were produced by immunoSEQ multiplex PCR, yet TCRdb's version contains in-frame clones alone and is incomplete. The sample lists over 10,000 clones; 84% were seen once. The input for sequencing was PBMCs, taken after intestinal transplantation. The receptor set was obtained from a human patient who received an intestinal transplant, so some T cells may come from the graft donor. The CDR3 runs from the conserved cysteine through the conserved F or W. The order of the fields is V gene, clone size, J gene, D gene, CDR3 DNA, CDR3 protein. A D gene is named only where the DNA matches it firmly. Size tells how often a clone was seen (once, few, many) or the class of an expanded clone, and some rows leave it out.

>TRBV25-1|-|TRBJ1-5|-
TGTGCCAGCACAGGCGGTTATAGCAATCAGCCCCAGCATTTT
CASTGGYSNQPQHF
>TRBV30|-|TRBJ2-5|-
TGTGCCTGGAACAGGATTCCGTCGGAGACCCAGTACTTC
CAWNRIPSETQYF
>TRBV5-1|once|TRBJ2-1|TRBD1
TGCGCCAGCAGTTGGGACAGCTCCTACAATGAGCAGTTCTTC
CASSWDSSYNEQFF
>TRBV6-5|-|TRBJ2-7|TRBD1
TGTGCCAGCAGGATGTTGGGCAGGGGGCTGGGGGAGCAGTACTTC
CASRMLGRGLGEQYF
>TRBV6-4|-|TRBJ2-1|TRBD2
TGTGCCAGCAGTGACGAGTCTAGCGGGGGGGCGTCTGGGGTTGAGCAGTTCTTC
CASSDESSGGASGVEQFF
>TRBV10-2|-|TRBJ1-3|-
TGCGCCAGCAGTGAGGTGGACACCATATATTTT
CASSEVDTIYF
>TRBV13|-|TRBJ2-7|TRBD2
TGTGCCAGCAGCCATCGACTAGCGGGAGGGCGGGAGCAGTACTTC
CASSHRLAGGREQYF
>TRBV30|-|TRBJ1-1|-
TGTGCCTGGAGTGTCGGGACCCAGCTGGGGGCTTTCTTT
CAWSVGTQLGAFF
>TRBV27|once|TRBJ2-1|TRBD2
TGTGCCAGCAGTCCCGGGGTAGCGGGAAGGAATGAGCAGTTCTTC
CASSPGVAGRNEQFF
>TRBV4-1|-|TRBJ2-7|TRBD1
TGCGCCAGCAGCCAAGATCTACAGGGGGCGAGAGAGCAGTACTTC
CASSQDLQGAREQYF
>TRBV2|-|TRBJ2-1|TRBD1
TGTGCCAGCAGTGAGGGGACAGGGCCGCTCAATGAGCAGTTCTTC
CASSEGTGPLNEQFF
>TRBV7-9|few|TRBJ2-7|-
TGTGCCAGCAGCTTAGACGGCGGCCACCCACCATACGAGCAGTACTTC
CASSLDGGHPPYEQYF
>TRBV10-2|-|TRBJ1-1|TRBD1
TGCGCCAGCAGCGAGGGTCTTCCGACAGGGGGCTGGGACACTGAAGCTTTCTTT
CASSEGLPTGGWDTEAFF
>TRBV28|once|TRBJ2-4|-
TGTGCCAGCAGTATTGGTCGAGCCAAAAACATTCAGTACTTC
CASSIGRAKNIQYF
>TRBV9|-|TRBJ2-2|TRBD1
TGTGCCAGCAGGGGCAGGGGGCCCGCGAACACCGGGGAGCTGTTTTTT
CASRGRGPANTGELFF
>TRBV6-6|-|TRBJ2-5|TRBD2
TGTGCCAGCAGGCCGACTAGCGGGAGAGGGGAGACCCAGTACTTC
CASRPTSGRGETQYF
>TRBV6-1|-|TRBJ2-3|TRBD2
TGTGCCAGCAGTGGACTAGCGGGAGCAGATACGCAGTATTTT
CASSGLAGADTQYF
>TRBV7-3|-|TRBJ2-7|-
TGTGCCAGCAGCCCGGGCTTCTCCTACGAGCAGTACTTC
CASSPGFSYEQYF
>TRBV19|-|TRBJ1-3|-
TGTGCCAGTAAAGTGCAGAGCTCTGGAAACACCATATATTTT
CASKVQSSGNTIYF
>TRBV5-1|once|TRBJ1-1|-
TGCGCCAGCTCACTCGTAGGGGCGCAGGGGGCTTTCTTT
CASSLVGAQGAFF
>TRBV30|-|TRBJ2-1|-
TGTGCCTGGAGTGAACAGGGAAACGGTGAGCAGTTCTTC
CAWSEQGNGEQFF
>TRBV14|-|TRBJ1-2|-
TGTGCCAGCAGCGGTCAGGGATCTGGCTATGGCTACACCTTC
CASSGQGSGYGYTF
>TRBV5-8|-|TRBJ1-5|-
TGTGCCAGCAGATTAGACACACTTAGCAATCAGCCCCAGCATTTT
CASRLDTLSNQPQHF
>TRBV27|once|TRBJ2-3|-
TGTGCCAGCAGTTCCAGAACCTTGAGGAGCACAGATACGCAGTATTTT
CASSSRTLRSTDTQYF
>TRBV29-1|-|TRBJ2-3|-
TGCAGCGTTGACCCCCGGGACTCACCATGGGGCACAGATACGCAGTATTTT
CSVDPRDSPWGTDTQYF
>TRBV11-1|-|TRBJ2-7|TRBD2
TGTGCCAGCAGCTTAGAACTAGCGGGACTGTACGAGCAGTACTTC
CASSLELAGLYEQYF
>TRBV5-5|-|TRBJ2-2|TRBD2
TGTGCCAGCAGCTCGGCCCCTTCTACGACTAGCAGGAGAAGAGCCGGGGAGCTGTTTTTT
CASSSAPSTTSRRRAGELFF
>TRBV11-2|-|TRBJ1-1|-
TGTGCCAGCAGCTTAGAGGGGGCTCGGAACACTGAAGCTTTCTTT
CASSLEGARNTEAFF
>TRBV7-3|-|TRBJ2-7|-
TGTGCCAGCAGCGTAGGCAGCATACAGGGAGCCGAGCAGTACTTC
CASSVGSIQGAEQYF
>TRBV18|-|TRBJ2-7|TRBD2
TGTGCCAGCTCACCGGAGGGACTAGCGGGGGGAGGTTACGAGCAGTACTTC
CASSPEGLAGGGYEQYF
>TRBV29-1|-|TRBJ1-4|-
TGCAGCGTTGCCGGTGAATGGGGTGAAAAACTGTTTTTT
CSVAGEWGEKLFF
>TRBV4-2|-|TRBJ2-3|-
TGTGCCAGCAGCCAAAATTTTTTCCTAGCGATTAGCACAGATACGCAGTATTTT
CASSQNFFLAISTDTQYF
>TRBV6-5|once|TRBJ1-1|-
TGTGCCAGCAGGGACCCCCCTCCATCAGAAGCTTTCTTT
CASRDPPPSEAFF